This T cell receptor (beta chain) was sequenced for a study of blood T cell repertoires in COVID-19. The wider study: Spain, Italy and the United States supplied samples that represented acute and convalescent COVID-19. Nucleic acid was either cDNA or gDNA, and it came from T cells, B-cell-depleted T cells, or PBMCs.

Clones were sequenced by immunoSEQ multiplex PCR, and TCRdb holds only the in-frame ones, with some missing. The sample yields tens of thousands of clones, more than 75% seen once. V gave up 4 bases and J gave up 1 base; unmatched junction bases: 6. The CDR3 contains 15 residues. Germline values: CDR1 MNHEY, CDR2 SVGAGI. Sequencing was done on a sample of peripheral blood. This clonotype was sampled from a woman aged 80 or over with active COVID-19. The V call is TRBV6-5, the J call TRBJ1-1; 7 bases are a match to TRBD1. CDR3 sequence (DNA): TGTGCCAGCAGTTCGCGGGACAGAGCGAACACTGAAGCTTTCTTT. This gives the protein CASSSRDRANTEAFF.